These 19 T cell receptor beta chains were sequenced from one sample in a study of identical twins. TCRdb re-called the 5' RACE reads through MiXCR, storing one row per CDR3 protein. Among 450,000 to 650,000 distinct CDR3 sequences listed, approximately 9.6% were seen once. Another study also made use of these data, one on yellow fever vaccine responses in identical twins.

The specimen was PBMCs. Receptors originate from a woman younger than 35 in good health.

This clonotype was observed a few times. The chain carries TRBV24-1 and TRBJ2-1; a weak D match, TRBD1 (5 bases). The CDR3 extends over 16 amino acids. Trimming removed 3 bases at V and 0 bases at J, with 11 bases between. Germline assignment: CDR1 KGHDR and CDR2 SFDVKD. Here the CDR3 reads CATSDIGQGSYNEQFF. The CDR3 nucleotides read TGTGCCACCAGTGATATCGGACAAGGCTCCTACAATGAGCAGTTCTTC.

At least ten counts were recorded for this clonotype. As DNA, the CDR3 is TGTGCCAGCTCGGGCCTTGGGCTAGCGGGATCCTACGAGCAGTACTTC. It is translated as CASSGLGLAGSYEQYF. This chain links TRBV6-2 or TRBV6-3 with TRBJ2-7; 9 positions match TRBD2. CDR3 length: 16 amino acids. With V trimmed by 8 bases and J by 1 base, 12 bases remained unmatched. CDR1 and CDR2 (germline): MNHEY, SVGEGT.

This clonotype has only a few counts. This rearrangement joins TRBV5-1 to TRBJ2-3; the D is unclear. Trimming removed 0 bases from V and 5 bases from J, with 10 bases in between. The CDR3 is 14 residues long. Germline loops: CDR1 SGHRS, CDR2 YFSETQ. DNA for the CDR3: TGCGCCAGCAGCTTGGCGAACGCGGAAGATACGCAGTATTTT. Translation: CASSLANAEDTQYF.

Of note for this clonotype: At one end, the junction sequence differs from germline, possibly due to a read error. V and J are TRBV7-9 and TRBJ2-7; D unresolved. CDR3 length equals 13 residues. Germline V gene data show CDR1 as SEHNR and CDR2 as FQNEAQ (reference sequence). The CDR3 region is CDSSLSGSYEQYF. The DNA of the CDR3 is TGTGACAGCAGCTTGTCAGGATCCTACGAGCAGTACTTC. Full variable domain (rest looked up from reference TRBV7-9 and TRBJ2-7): DTGVSQNPRHKITKRGQNVTFRCDPISEHNRLYWYRQTLGQGPEFLTYFQNEAQLEKSRLLSDRFSAERPKGSFSTLEIQRTEQGDSAMYLCDSSLSGSYEQYFGPGTRLTVT.

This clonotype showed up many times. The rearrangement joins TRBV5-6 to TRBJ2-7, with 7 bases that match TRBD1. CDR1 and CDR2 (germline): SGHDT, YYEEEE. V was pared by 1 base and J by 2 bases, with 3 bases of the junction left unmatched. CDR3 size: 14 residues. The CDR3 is CASSLPGQTYEQYF. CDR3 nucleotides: TGTGCCAGCAGCTTGCCGGGACAGACCTACGAGCAGTACTTC.

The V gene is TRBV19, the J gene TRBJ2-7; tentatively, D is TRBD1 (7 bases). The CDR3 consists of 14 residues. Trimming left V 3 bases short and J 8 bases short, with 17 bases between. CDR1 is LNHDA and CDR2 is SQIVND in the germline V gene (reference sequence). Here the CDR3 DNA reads TGTGCCAGTAGTATCCGGCAGGGGGGATCCAAGCAGTACTTC. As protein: CASSIRQGGSKQYF.

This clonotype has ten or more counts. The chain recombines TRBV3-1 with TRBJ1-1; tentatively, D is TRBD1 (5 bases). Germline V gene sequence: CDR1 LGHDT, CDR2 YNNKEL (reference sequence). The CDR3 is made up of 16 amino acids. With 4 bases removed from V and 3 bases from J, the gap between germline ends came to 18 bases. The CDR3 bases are TGTGCCAGCAGCCTTCTCTCGGGGGTCGGGGACACTGAAGCTTTCTTT. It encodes CASSLLSGVGDTEAFF.

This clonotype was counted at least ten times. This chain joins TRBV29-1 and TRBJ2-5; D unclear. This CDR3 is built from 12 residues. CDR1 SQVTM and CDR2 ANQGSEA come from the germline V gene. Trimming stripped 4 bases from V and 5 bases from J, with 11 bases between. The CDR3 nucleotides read TGCAGCGTTGTGGGCGCGGATGAGACCCAGTACTTC. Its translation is CSVVGADETQYF.

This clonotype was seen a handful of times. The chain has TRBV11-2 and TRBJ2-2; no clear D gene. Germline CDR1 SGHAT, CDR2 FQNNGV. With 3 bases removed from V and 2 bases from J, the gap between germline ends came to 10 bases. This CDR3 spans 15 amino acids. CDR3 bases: TGTGCCAGCAGCTTGAGTAGGACCAACACCGGGGAGCTGTTTTTT. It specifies CASSLSRTNTGELFF.

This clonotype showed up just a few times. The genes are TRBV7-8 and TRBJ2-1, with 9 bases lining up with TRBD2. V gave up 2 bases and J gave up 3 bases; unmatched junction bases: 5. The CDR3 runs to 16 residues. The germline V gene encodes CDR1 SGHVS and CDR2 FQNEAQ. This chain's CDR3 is CASSLTPSGNYNEQFF. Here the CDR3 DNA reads TGTGCCAGCAGCTTAACGCCTAGCGGGAACTACAATGAGCAGTTCTTC.

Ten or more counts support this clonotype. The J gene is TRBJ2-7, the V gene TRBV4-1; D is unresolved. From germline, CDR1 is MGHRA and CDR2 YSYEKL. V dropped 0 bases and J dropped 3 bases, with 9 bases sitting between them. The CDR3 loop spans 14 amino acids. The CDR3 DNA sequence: TGCGCCAGCAGCCAAGATAACCAAGTCTACGAGCAGTACTTC. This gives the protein CASSQDNQVYEQYF.

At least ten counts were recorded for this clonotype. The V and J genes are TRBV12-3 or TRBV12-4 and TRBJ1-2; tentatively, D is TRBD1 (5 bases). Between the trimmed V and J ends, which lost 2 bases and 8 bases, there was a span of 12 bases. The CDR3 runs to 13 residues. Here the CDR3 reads CASSLTGRVGYTF. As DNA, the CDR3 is TGTGCCAGCAGTTTAACTGGCAGGGTCGGCTACACCTTC.

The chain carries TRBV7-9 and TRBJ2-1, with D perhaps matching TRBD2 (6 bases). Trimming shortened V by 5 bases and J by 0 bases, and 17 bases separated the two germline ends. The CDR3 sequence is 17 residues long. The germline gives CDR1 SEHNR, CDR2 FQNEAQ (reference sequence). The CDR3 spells CASSPHMGGPSYNEQFF. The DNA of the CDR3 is TGTGCCAGCAGCCCCCATATGGGGGGACCCTCCTACAATGAGCAGTTCTTC.

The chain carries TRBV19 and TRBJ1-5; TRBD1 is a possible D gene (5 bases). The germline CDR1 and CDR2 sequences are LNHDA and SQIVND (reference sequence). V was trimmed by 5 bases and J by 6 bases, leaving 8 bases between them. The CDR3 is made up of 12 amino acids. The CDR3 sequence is CASSQGFQPQHF. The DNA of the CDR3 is TGTGCCAGTAGTCAGGGTTTTCAGCCCCAGCATTTT.

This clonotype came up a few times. CDR3 protein: CASRQGQQATNEKLFF. In DNA, the CDR3 is TGCGCCAGCCGCCAAGGGCAGCAAGCAACTAATGAAAAACTGTTTTTT. The chain couples TRBV5-1 to TRBJ1-4; D unclear. Trimming took off 7 bases at V and 0 bases at J, with 16 bases between the two ends. Per the germline V gene, CDR1 is SGHRS and CDR2 is YFSETQ. This CDR3 is 16 amino acids long.

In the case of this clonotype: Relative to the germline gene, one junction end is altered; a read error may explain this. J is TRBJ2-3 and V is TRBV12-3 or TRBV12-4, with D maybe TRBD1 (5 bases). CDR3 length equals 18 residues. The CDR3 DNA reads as TGTACCAGCAGTCAGCCCAGGGTCGGTTCGGGTTACACAGATACGCAGTATTTT. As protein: CTSSQPRVGSGYTDTQYF.

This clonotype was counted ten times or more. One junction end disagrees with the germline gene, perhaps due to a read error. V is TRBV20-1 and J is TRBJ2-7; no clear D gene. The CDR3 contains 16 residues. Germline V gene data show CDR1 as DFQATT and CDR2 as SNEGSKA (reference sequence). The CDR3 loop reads CSARRGSIFESFEQYF. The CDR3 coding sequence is TGCAGTGCCCGAAGAGGCTCTATCTTCGAATCCTTCGAGCAGTACTTC.

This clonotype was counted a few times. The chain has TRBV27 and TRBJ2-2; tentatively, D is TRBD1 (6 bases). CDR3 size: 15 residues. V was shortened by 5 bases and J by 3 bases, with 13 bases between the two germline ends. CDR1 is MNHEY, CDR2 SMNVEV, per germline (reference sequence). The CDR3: CASSVNRDYTGELFF. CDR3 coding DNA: TGTGCCAGCAGTGTAAACAGGGATTACACCGGGGAGCTGTTTTTT.

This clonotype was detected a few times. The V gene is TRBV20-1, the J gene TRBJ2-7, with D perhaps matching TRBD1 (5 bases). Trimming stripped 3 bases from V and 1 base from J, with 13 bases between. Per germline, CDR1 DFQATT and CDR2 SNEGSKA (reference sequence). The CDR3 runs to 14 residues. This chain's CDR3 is CSARSWGSSYEQYF. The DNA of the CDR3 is TGCAGTGCTAGGTCATGGGGCAGTTCCTACGAGCAGTACTTC.